This T cell receptor (beta chain) was profiled in a study of blood T cell repertoires in COVID-19. Study-level information: Sites in the United States, Italy and Spain provided acute and convalescent COVID-19 samples.

What the recovered Cohort 3 donors had was two negative PCRs, clearance, or symptom resolution. The trim removed 8 bases at V and 6 bases at J, leaving 7 bases unmatched. CDR1 MDHEN and CDR2 SYDVKM come from the germline V gene. The CDR3 is 13 residues long. This clone showed up just once. Per the original methods: Amplification with reference gene primers provided the estimates of nucleated cell counts. Measured with immunoSEQ multiplex PCR; TCRdb has only the in-frame clones, and not every one. The V and J calls and the clone size are those of that table, but D and trimming were determined from the DNA. The profile shows approximately 200,000 clones, around four fifths of them singletons.

This clonotype originated in a man in his forties who had recovered from COVID-19. Specimen: PBMCs or T cells enriched from blood (not recorded which). This sequence joins TRBV28 and TRBJ1-1; TRBD1 matches at 9 bases. The CDR3 sequence is CASRLGQGSEAFF. DNA of the CDR3: TGTGCCAGCCGCTTGGGACAGGGATCTGAAGCTTTCTTT.